This T cell receptor (beta chain) was profiled in a study of cytomegalovirus exposure and HLA in healthy donors. Despite likely unrecorded immune exposures, the donors were nominally healthy at the time of sampling. Turning to this clone: Its antigen is as yet unknown.

Study outcomes and limitations: Analyses of presence and absence presupposed an approximately uniform sequencing depth across donors. A later analysis reportedly found fewer N-insertions in an Asian-associated ancestry cluster than the roughly 680-donor mean.

Amplification used 60 Vbeta primers and 13 Jbeta primers. Clones were sequenced by immunoSEQ multiplex PCR, and TCRdb holds only the in-frame ones, with some missing. The profile covers approximately 150,000 clones, with about 80% appearing a single time and around an eighth taken by the ten largest. The germline V and J ends were trimmed by 5 bases and 1 base, with 6 bases remaining between them. The CDR3 contains 13 residues. Germline V lookup: CDR1 MNHEY, CDR2 SMNVEV (reference sequence). The receptor was derived from a woman between 35 and 50 years old in good health and CMV-seronegative. Material: PBMCs. This sequence joins TRBV27 and TRBJ2-1; D remains unclear. DNA of the CDR3: TGTGCCAGCAGTGCCTATTCCTACAATGAGCAGTTCTTC. It codes for CASSAYSYNEQFF.